These 32 T cell receptor beta chains originate from one sample sequenced in a study of monozygotic twins with cystic fibrosis. Clones were read by immunoSEQ multiplex PCR, and TCRdb kept only the in-frame ones, dropping some. The sample shows approximately 7,500 clones, around 94% of them seen only once. Sequenced: blood. The receptors here all came from a boy aged 2 to 9 with cystic fibrosis.

The rearrangement uses TRBV9 and TRBJ2-3; D possibly corresponds to TRBD1 (7 bases). Germline V gene data show CDR1 as SGDLS and CDR2 as YYNGEE. Trimming took off 1 base at V and 2 bases at J, with 11 bases between the two ends. The CDR3 runs to 15 residues. CDR3 nucleotide sequence: TGTGCCAGCAGCGTACAGGGGGGCCTCACAGATACGCAGTATTTT. Protein: CASSVQGGLTDTQYF. The whole variable domain, remainder taken from reference TRBV9 and TRBJ2-3, is DSGVTQTPKHLITATGQRVTLRCSPRSGDLSVYWYQQSLDQGLQFLIQYYNGEERAKGNILERFSAQQFPDLHSELNLSSLELGDSALYFCASSVQGGLTDTQYFGPGTRLTVL.

This rearrangement joins TRBV9 to TRBJ2-5; a possible D gene is TRBD1 (6 bases). Germline lookup yields CDR1 SGDLS and CDR2 YYNGEE. The CDR3 is 18 amino acids. Trimming pared 1 base from V and 4 bases from J, leaving 23 bases between. The CDR3 here is CASSVQPGKGDIGETQYF. The DNA of the CDR3 is TGTGCCAGCAGCGTACAGCCTGGAAAGGGGGACATTGGAGAGACCCAGTACTTC.

V is TRBV7-2 and J is TRBJ1-2; D is possibly TRBD1 (5 bases). This CDR3 contains 14 residues. Germline-derived CDR1 and CDR2 are SGHTA and FQGNSA. The V gene lost 1 base and the J gene lost 4 bases, with 10 bases spanning the gap. Here the CDR3 DNA reads TGTGCCAGCAGCTTAGTGGGGGGGAGCTATGGCTACACCTTC. Translation gives CASSLVGGSYGYTF.

This chain links TRBV2 with TRBJ1-1; D is unresolved. The CDR3 consists of 12 residues. CDR1 and CDR2 (germline): SNHLY, FYNNEI. The V end lost 9 bases, the J end lost 1 base, and 9 bases lay between the germline ends. CDR3 in DNA: TGTGCCAGAGAAGCTCCGAACACTGAAGCTTTCTTT. It specifies CAREAPNTEAFF.

The chain's CDR3 is CASSYSRVYNEQFF. The CDR3 region has the DNA TGTGCCAGCAGTTACTCGAGGGTTTACAATGAGCAGTTCTTC. The chain recombines TRBV6-5 with TRBJ2-1; TRBD2 might be the D (5 bases). This CDR3 spans 14 amino acids. Germline CDR1 is MNHEY and CDR2 is SVGAGI. V was pared by 0 bases and J by 4 bases, with 7 bases between.

In DNA form, the CDR3 reads TGTGCCAGTACCGCGACAGGGAGGGACTATGGCTACACCTTC. Translating it yields CASTATGRDYGYTF. The chain couples TRBV19 to TRBJ1-2; 7 bases align to TRBD1. J lost 3 bases, V lost 7 bases, and 8 bases had no gene match. Germline CDR1 and CDR2: LNHDA and SQIVND (reference sequence). The CDR3 has 14 amino acids.

The chain employs TRBV28 and TRBJ2-7; D uncertain. Trimming removed 6 bases from V and 2 bases from J, with 14 bases in between. From germline, CDR1 is MDHEN and CDR2 SYDVKM. The CDR3 is 14 residues long. The CDR3 spells CASSYSHMTYEQYF. The CDR3 DNA sequence: TGTGCCAGCAGCTATTCCCATATGACCTACGAGCAGTACTTC.

The chain carries TRBV2 and TRBJ2-7; TRBD2 aligns across 10 bases. The CDR3 loop spans 15 amino acids. Germline loops: CDR1 SNHLY, CDR2 FYNNEI. The ends lost 8 bases at V and 2 bases at J; junction bases unmatched: 9. CDR3 bases: TGTGCCAGCGGCGGAACTGGGACTAGCGCCTACGAGCAGTACTTC. This translates into CASGGTGTSAYEQYF.

The V gene is TRBV13, the J gene TRBJ2-7; 9 bases line up with TRBD2. The J segment lost 2 bases and the V segment lost 0 bases, leaving 2 bases of the junction unmatched. CDR1 and CDR2 (germline): PRHDT, FYEKMQ (reference sequence). The CDR3 has 15 amino acids. The CDR3 nucleotides read TGTGCCAGCAGCTTAGGCGGCGGGGGGGCCTACGAGCAGTACTTC. Amino acid sequence: CASSLGGGGAYEQYF.

This clone was seen a single time. At one end the junction does not follow the germline gene, possibly because of a read error. CDR3 in DNA: TGTGCCAGCAGTTTGGGGCGGACTGACCAAGAGACCCAGTACTTC. As protein: CASSLGRTDQETQYF. The chain joins TRBV5-4 to TRBJ2-5, with D possibly being TRBD1 or TRBD2 (5 bases each). The CDR3 has 15 amino acids. Germline V gene sequence: CDR1 SGHNT, CDR2 YYREEE (reference sequence).

The J gene is TRBJ2-1, the V gene TRBV27; 8 bases agree with TRBD2. The ends lost 5 bases at V and 4 bases at J; junction bases unmatched: 7. Germline CDR1 and CDR2: MNHEY and SMNVEV (reference sequence). The CDR3 contains 15 residues. The CDR3 loop is CASSPSGGPYNEQFF. The CDR3 region has the DNA TGTGCCAGCAGTCCGAGCGGGGGACCGTACAATGAGCAGTTCTTC.

V gene TRBV7-8 combines with J gene TRBJ1-5; D remains ambiguous. Germline values: CDR1 SGHVS, CDR2 FQNEAQ. CDR3 length equals 15 residues. Trimming shortened V by 1 base and J by 0 bases, and 7 bases separated the two germline ends. Written as DNA, the CDR3 is TGTGCCAGCAGCTTAGACAGAGCTAGCAATCAGCCCCAGCATTTT. This sequence encodes CASSLDRASNQPQHF.

This clone is a singleton in its sample. This chain connects TRBV6-5 to TRBJ1-2, with 9 positions matching TRBD1. This CDR3 comprises 13 residues. Germline assignment: CDR1 MNHEY and CDR2 SVGAGI. The J segment lost 7 bases and the V segment lost 8 bases, leaving 8 bases of the junction unmatched. The DNA for the CDR3 is TGTGCCAGCGGCCCGGGACAGGGACGTGGCTACACCTTC. Translating it yields CASGPGQGRGYTF.

The chain couples TRBV11-2 to TRBJ2-3; D possibly uses TRBD1 or TRBD2 (5 bases each). Trimming took 5 bases from V and 1 from J, leaving 19 bases between them. This CDR3 has 17 amino acids. Germline lookup yields CDR1 SGHAT and CDR2 FQNNGV. CDR3 DNA: TGTGCCAGCAGCCAGGCCAGTCTCGGGACCGGCACAGATACGCAGTATTTT. Translating gives CASSQASLGTGTDTQYF.

The chain has TRBV5-5 and TRBJ2-1; TRBD1 or TRBD2 may be the D gene (5 bases each). Germline V CDR1 and CDR2: SGHKS, YYEKEE (reference sequence). The CDR3 is 15 amino acids. V lost 2 bases to trimming and J lost 5 bases, with 14 bases between them. This chain's CDR3 is CASSFRGARNNEQFF. DNA of the CDR3: TGTGCCAGCAGCTTTCGAGGGGCCAGGAACAATGAGCAGTTCTTC.

The J gene is TRBJ1-2, the V gene TRBV5-1; D may be TRBD1 (5 bases). The germline gives CDR1 SGHRS, CDR2 YFSETQ. With 4 bases removed from V and 5 bases from J, the gap between germline ends came to 15 bases. The CDR3 sequence is 14 residues long. CDR3 amino acids: CASSTSAGRYGYTF. Here the CDR3 DNA reads TGCGCCAGCAGCACCTCGGCAGGGAGATATGGCTACACCTTC. The complete variable domain, with remaining parts taken from reference TRBV5-1 and TRBJ1-2, reads KAGVTQTPRYLIKTRGQQVTLSCSPISGHRSVSWYQQTPGQGLQFLFEYFSETQRNKGNFPGRFSGRQFSNSRSEMNVSTLELGDSALYLCASSTSAGRYGYTFGSGTRLTVV.

The rearrangement joins TRBV5-1 to TRBJ1-4, with D perhaps TRBD1 (5 bases). Germline CDR1 SGHRS, CDR2 YFSETQ. The V and J ends lost 1 base and 8 bases respectively, with 12 bases between them. CDR3 length equals 14 residues. For the CDR3, the DNA is TGCGCCAGCAGCTTGACCGGGGGGAGGGAAAAACTGTTTTTT. Its protein is CASSLTGGREKLFF.

This clone was seen once. The chain recombines TRBV27 with TRBJ1-6; weak D call: TRBD1 (5 bases). This CDR3 comprises 15 residues. The V gene's germline CDR1 is MNHEY and CDR2 SMNVEV (reference sequence). The V end lost 6 bases, the J end lost 4 bases, and 13 bases lay between the germline ends. The CDR3 here is CASSRLQGYNSPLHF. The DNA of the CDR3 is TGTGCCAGCAGCCGACTCCAGGGATATAATTCACCCCTCCACTTT.

The rearrangement joins TRBV7-9 to TRBJ1-5; unclear D gene. This CDR3 is built from 14 residues. Trimming cost V 2 bases and J 1 base, with 6 bases left between them. Germline CDR1 is SEHNR and CDR2 is FQNEAQ (reference sequence). CDR3 residues: CASSLQSSNQPQHF. The CDR3 DNA sequence: TGTGCCAGCAGCTTACAGTCCAGCAATCAGCCCCAGCATTTT.

The chain recombines TRBV9 with TRBJ2-5; D gene ambiguous. This CDR3 region has 12 residues. V was cut by 0 bases and J by 5 bases, with 5 bases left in between. Germline V gene lookup returns CDR1 SGDLS and CDR2 YYNGEE. The CDR3 sequence is CASSVADETQYF. CDR3 sequence (DNA): TGTGCCAGCAGCGTAGCTGACGAGACCCAGTACTTC.

This chain links TRBV5-6 with TRBJ2-5; TRBD2 might be the D (7 bases). The V gene's germline CDR1 is SGHDT and CDR2 YYEEEE. The CDR3 consists of 13 residues. The V end was cut by 4 bases, the J end by 5 bases, with 12 bases between. Written as DNA, the CDR3 is TGTGCCAGCAGCCGGGGGGCTGAGGAGACCCAGTACTTC. Its translation is CASSRGAEETQYF.

The chain uses TRBV5-4 and TRBJ1-1; 8 bases are a match to TRBD1. Trimming at V came to 0 bases and at J to 7 bases, leaving 5 bases not matched to a gene. CDR3 length: 14 residues. Germline assignment: CDR1 SGHNT and CDR2 YYREEE (reference sequence). CDR3 in amino acids: CASSLDGTGLEAFF. The CDR3 nucleotides read TGTGCCAGCAGCTTGGACGGGACAGGCCTTGAAGCTTTCTTT.

The V call is TRBV7-2, the J call TRBJ2-3, with no clear D. Germline V gene data show CDR1 as SGHTA and CDR2 as FQGNSA. The CDR3 is 13 amino acids. Trimming pared 2 bases from V and 2 bases from J, leaving 5 bases between. CDR3 protein: CASSLTYTDTQYF. The CDR3 region has the DNA TGTGCCAGCAGCTTAACCTACACAGATACGCAGTATTTT. Combining the CDR3 with reference TRBV7-2 and TRBJ2-3 gives the whole variable domain GAGVSQSPSNKVTEKGKDVELRCDPISGHTALYWYRQSLGQGLEFLIYFQGNSAPDKSGLPSDRFSAERTGGSVSTLTIQRTQQEDSAVYLCASSLTYTDTQYFGPGTRLTVL.

The V gene is TRBV6-5, the J gene TRBJ2-7, with TRBD2 as a possible D gene (6 bases). V was cut by 5 bases and J by 7 bases, with 9 bases left in between. Germline V gene data show CDR1 as MNHEY and CDR2 as SVGAGI. The CDR3 totals 11 residues. The CDR3 spells CASSHGGEQYF. CDR3 nucleotides: TGTGCCAGCAGTCATGGAGGGGAGCAGTACTTC.

J is TRBJ2-7 and V is TRBV5-4; tentatively, D is TRBD2 (5 bases). The germline CDR1 and CDR2 sequences are SGHNT and YYREEE (reference sequence). This CDR3 comprises 11 residues. With 4 bases removed from V and 7 bases from J, the gap between germline ends came to 9 bases. The CDR3 DNA is TGTGCCAGCAGCGACGGACTTGAGCAGTACTTC. Translating gives CASSDGLEQYF.

V is TRBV6-4 and J is TRBJ2-2; possibly TRBD2 for D (5 bases). The V gene's germline CDR1 is MRHNA and CDR2 SNTAGT. This CDR3 has 14 residues. Trimming removed 4 bases from V and 5 bases from J, with 11 bases in between. The CDR3 sequence: CASSVEGETGELFF. CDR3 in DNA: TGTGCCAGCAGTGTAGAGGGAGAAACCGGGGAGCTGTTTTTT.

The chain has TRBV19 and TRBJ2-3, with 10 bases fitting TRBD2. The V gene end was trimmed by 5 bases and the J gene end by 2 bases; junction bases not matched to a gene: 4. The CDR3 totals 15 residues. Germline V lookup: CDR1 LNHDA, CDR2 SQIVND (reference sequence). In DNA form, the CDR3 reads TGTGCCAGTAGTGTTAGCGGGGGGCCCACAGATACGCAGTATTTT. Its protein product is CASSVSGGPTDTQYF.

The rearrangement joins TRBV7-2 to TRBJ1-2; 7 bases agree with TRBD1. This CDR3 spans 12 amino acids. Per germline, CDR1 SGHTA and CDR2 FQGNSA. Trimming cost V 1 base and J 10 bases; bases outside gene matches: 3. CDR3 bases: TGTGCCAGCAGCTTAGTACAGGGGTACTACACCTTC. Translating gives CASSLVQGYYTF. The full variable domain, completed using reference TRBV7-2 and TRBJ1-2, is GAGVSQSPSNKVTEKGKDVELRCDPISGHTALYWYRQSLGQGLEFLIYFQGNSAPDKSGLPSDRFSAERTGGSVSTLTIQRTQQEDSAVYLCASSLVQGYYTFGSGTRLTVV.

V usage is TRBV2 and J usage is TRBJ2-6; 8 bases agree with TRBD1. J lost 1 base, V lost 11 bases, and 7 bases had no gene match. The CDR3 spans 15 residues. In germline, CDR1 is SNHLY, CDR2 FYNNEI. CDR3 coding DNA: TGTGCCTGCGGACAGGGTCTATCTGGGGCCAACGTCCTGACTTTC. Translated: CACGQGLSGANVLTF.

The gene calls are TRBV2 and TRBJ2-2, with 10 bases aligning to TRBD1. V lost 11 bases to trimming and J lost 6 bases; unmatched junction nucleotides: 12. The CDR3 has 15 residues. Germline values: CDR1 SNHLY, CDR2 FYNNEI. The CDR3 loop reads CALTQSDRGPGELFF. The CDR3 coding sequence is TGTGCCCTAACGCAGTCCGACAGGGGGCCCGGGGAGCTGTTTTTT.

The chain uses TRBV5-1 and TRBJ1-4; 8 nucleotides agree with TRBD1. J gave up 4 bases and V 3 bases, and 5 bases lay outside the gene matches. The germline gives CDR1 SGHRS, CDR2 YFSETQ. The CDR3 totals 15 residues. CDR3 coding DNA: TGCGCCAGCAGCTCGGGACAGGCCTATAATGAAAAACTGTTTTTT. It codes for CASSSGQAYNEKLFF.

The gene calls are TRBV18 and TRBJ2-2; 10 bases fit TRBD1. Germline CDR1 and CDR2: KGHSH and LQKENI. J lost 4 bases, V lost 3 bases, and 2 bases had no gene match. The CDR3 totals 15 residues. The CDR3 spells CASSPGQGSTGELFF. The CDR3 nucleotides are TGTGCCAGCTCACCGGGACAGGGGAGCACCGGGGAGCTGTTTTTT.